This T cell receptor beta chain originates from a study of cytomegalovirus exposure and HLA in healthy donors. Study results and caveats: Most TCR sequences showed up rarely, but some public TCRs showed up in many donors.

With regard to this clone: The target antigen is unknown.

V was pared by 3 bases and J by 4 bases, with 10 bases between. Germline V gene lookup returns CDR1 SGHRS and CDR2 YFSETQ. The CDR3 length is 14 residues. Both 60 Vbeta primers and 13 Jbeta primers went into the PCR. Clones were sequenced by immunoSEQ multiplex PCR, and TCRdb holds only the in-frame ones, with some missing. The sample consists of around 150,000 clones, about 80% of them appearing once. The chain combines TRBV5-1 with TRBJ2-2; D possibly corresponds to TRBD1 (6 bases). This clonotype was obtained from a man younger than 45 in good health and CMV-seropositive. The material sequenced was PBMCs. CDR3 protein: CASSWDTTTGELFF. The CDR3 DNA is TGCGCCAGCAGCTGGGACACAACCACCGGGGAGCTGTTTTTT.